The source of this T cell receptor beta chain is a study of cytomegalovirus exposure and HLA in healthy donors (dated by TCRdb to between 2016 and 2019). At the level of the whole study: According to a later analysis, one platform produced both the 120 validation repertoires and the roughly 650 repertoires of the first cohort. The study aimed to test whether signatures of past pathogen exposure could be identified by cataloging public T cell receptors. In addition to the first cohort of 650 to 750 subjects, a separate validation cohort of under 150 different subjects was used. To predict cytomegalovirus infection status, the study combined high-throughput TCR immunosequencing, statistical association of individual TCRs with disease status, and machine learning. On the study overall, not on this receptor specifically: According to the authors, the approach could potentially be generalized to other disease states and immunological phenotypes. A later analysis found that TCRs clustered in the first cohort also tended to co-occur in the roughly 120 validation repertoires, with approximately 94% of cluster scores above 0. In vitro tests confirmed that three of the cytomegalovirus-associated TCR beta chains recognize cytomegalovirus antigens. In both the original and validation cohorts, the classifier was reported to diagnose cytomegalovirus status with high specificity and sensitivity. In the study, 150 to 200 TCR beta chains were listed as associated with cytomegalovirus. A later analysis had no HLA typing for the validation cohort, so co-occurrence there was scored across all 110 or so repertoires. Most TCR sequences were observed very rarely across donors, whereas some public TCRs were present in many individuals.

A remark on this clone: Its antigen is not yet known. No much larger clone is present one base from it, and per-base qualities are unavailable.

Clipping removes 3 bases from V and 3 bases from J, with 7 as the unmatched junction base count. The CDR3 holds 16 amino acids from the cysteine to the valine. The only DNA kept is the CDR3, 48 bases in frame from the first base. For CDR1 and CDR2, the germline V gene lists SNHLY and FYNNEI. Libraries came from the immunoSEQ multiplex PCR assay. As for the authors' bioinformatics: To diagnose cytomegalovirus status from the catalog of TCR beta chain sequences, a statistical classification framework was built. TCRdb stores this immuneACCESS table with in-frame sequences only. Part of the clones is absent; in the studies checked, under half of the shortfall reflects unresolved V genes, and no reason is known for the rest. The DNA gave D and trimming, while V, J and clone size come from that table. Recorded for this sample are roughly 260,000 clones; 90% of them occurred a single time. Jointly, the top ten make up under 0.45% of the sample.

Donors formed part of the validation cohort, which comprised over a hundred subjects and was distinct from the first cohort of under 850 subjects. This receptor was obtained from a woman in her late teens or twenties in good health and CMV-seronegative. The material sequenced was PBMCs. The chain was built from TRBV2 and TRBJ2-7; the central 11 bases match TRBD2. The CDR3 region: CASSEEVLAGGYEQYV. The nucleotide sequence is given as TGTGCCAGCAGTGAGGAGGTTCTAGCGGGGGGCTACGAGCAGTACGTC.